Included here is one T cell receptor (beta chain) sequence, with context. Its antigen is unidentified. These data are taken from a study of shared clonotypes between healthy human individuals. Study outcomes and limitations: The generation probabilities recorded for non-shared clonotypes fell below those of clonotypes shared by all four donors.

Trimming cost V 6 bases and J 12 bases; bases outside gene matches: 11. This CDR3 has 13 residues. The germline V gene encodes CDR1 MDHEN and CDR2 SYDVKM. The donors were all Caucasian adults (living in Nashville, Tennessee). CD4+ cells underwent separation, giving CD45RA+ naive and CD45RA-negative memory subsets. Every subset had its genomic DNA shared out evenly among several immunoSEQ plates. Profiling relied on immunoSEQ multiplex PCR, and the TCRdb table lists in-frame clones only, not all of them. The sample includes approximately 2,000,000 clones, roughly 92% of them seen just once. Material: naive CD4+ T cells from PBMCs. The subset is: CD45RA+ positively selected. The chain joins TRBV28 to TRBJ2-1; 7 bases are shared with TRBD2. The origin of this receptor is a man aged 18 to 30 in good health. Some clones in this sample may be carry-over from other donors' samples. CDR3 region: CASSPSGISGQFF. As DNA, the CDR3 is TGTGCCAGCAGCCCGAGCGGGATTTCTGGGCAGTTCTTC. Filled out from reference TRBV28 and TRBJ2-1, the complete variable domain reads DVKVTQSSRYLVKRTGEKVFLECVQDMDHENMFWYRQDPGLGLRLIYFSYDVKMKEKGDIPEGYSVSREKKERFSLILESASTNQTSMYLCASSPSGISGQFFGPGTRLTVL.